This T cell receptor (beta chain) was sequenced for a study of T cell repertoires in cytomegalovirus infection. The overall study: As its CMV epitopes, the study selected recently identified HLA-C-restricted and well-studied HLA-B-restricted targets.

As regards this clonotype: Its antigen is unknown.

Study-wide points: Across the ex vivo response, the dominant clonotypes were HLA-C-restricted CMV-specific TCR beta clonotypes.

The CDR3 has 15 amino acids. V lost 5 bases and J 1 base, leaving 12 bases between the germline ends. Germline values: CDR1 SGHNT, CDR2 YENEEA. TCRdb fed the reads into MiXCR, producing one record per CDR3 protein. The profile covers about 350,000 distinct CDR3 sequences, with about 35% appearing a single time and around an eighth taken by the ten largest. The sequence came from a human donor in good health (CMV status not recorded). Some clones in this sample may be carry-over from other donors' samples. The material was cultured PBMCs, obtained from culture after CMV antigen stimulation. The V gene is TRBV11-3, the J gene TRBJ1-3; unclear D gene. CDR3 region: CASSIRTVSGNTIYF. CDR3 nucleotide sequence: TGTGCCAGCAGCATCAGGACGGTTTCTGGAAACACCATATATTTT. The variable domain in full, completed from reference TRBV11-3 and TRBJ1-3, reads EAGVVQSPRYKIIEKKQPVAFWCNPISGHNTLYWYLQNLGQGPELLIRYENEEAVDDSQLPKDRFSAERLKGVDSTLKIQPAELGDSAVYLCASSIRTVSGNTIYFGEGSWLTVV.